This T cell receptor (beta chain) comes out of a study of prognosis after radiotherapy for stage I lung cancer. Study background: The study deemed all of its non-small cell lung cancer patients medically inoperable. Post-radiotherapy, distant metastases were observed in a handful of patients (median 7 months), whereas no significant progression was observed in approximately 14.

This clonotype occurred many times. This CDR3 region has 15 residues. Germline CDR1 is SNHLY and CDR2 is FYNNEI. Trimming left V 8 bases short and J 7 bases short, with 21 bases between. The authors amplified TCR beta CDR3 from genomic DNA using two-round multiplex PCR. The first round of PCR was done with primers that matched each TRBV and TRBJ gene. Via MiXCR, TCRdb re-called the multiplex PCR reads, giving one row per CDR3 protein. The data contain 15,000 or so distinct CDR3 sequences, 25% to 35% of them singletons. J is TRBJ2-1 and V is TRBV2; D is possibly TRBD2 (7 bases). Source: PBMCs, taken before or after stereotactic body radiation therapy (not recorded which). The receptor's source is a donor aged 50 or older with non-small cell lung cancer. In DNA, the CDR3 is TGTGCCAGCGCGGCGGGGGCGGGAGCGGGGAATGAGCAGTTCTTC. Protein: CASAAGAGAGNEQFF. Full variable domain (outside the CDR3, taken from reference TRBV2 and TRBJ2-1): EPEVTQTPSHQVTQMGQEVILRCVPISNHLYFYWYRQILGQKVEFLVSFYNNEISEKSEIFDDQFSVERPDGSNFTLKIRSTKLEDSAMYFCASAAGAGAGNEQFFGPGTRLTVL.